This is a list of T cell receptor beta chains from one sample in a study of T cells after yellow fever vaccination. TCRdb passed the 5' RACE reads through MiXCR, listing each CDR3 protein once. The data show a few hundred thousand distinct CDR3 sequences, roughly 11% seen once. The sample consisted of PBMCs, taken on the day of the first yellow fever vaccination. The receptors stem from a man aged 18 to 29 who received the YFV17D yellow fever vaccine. CDR3s include the opening cysteine and the closing phenylalanine or tryptophan. Each record gives: J gene, clone size, V gene, CDR3 protein. A clone size is listed for some rows: how often the clone was seen (once, few, many), or a class if it is expanded.

J: TRBJ1-2; size: NA; V: TRBV20-1; CDR3: CSASDTGGTGNYGYTF
J: TRBJ2-1; size: NA; V: TRBV24-1; CDR3: CATSDWPQGGSNEQFF
J: TRBJ2-3; size: many; V: TRBV4-3; CDR3: CASSQEGGGSDTQYF
J: TRBJ2-3; size: few; V: TRBV4-1; CDR3: CASSQHGSPTDTQYF
J: TRBJ2-7; size: many; V: TRBV6-5; CDR3: CASNLQGAYEQYF
J: TRBJ2-3; size: few; V: TRBV7-2; CDR3: CASASGTEEQYF
J: TRBJ2-3; size: NA; V: TRBV5-1; CDR3: CASSLLSQETDTQYF
J: TRBJ1-6; size: NA; V: TRBV10-3; CDR3: CAISEPRQGYNSPLHF
J: TRBJ2-2; size: NA; V: TRBV12-3/TRBV12-4; CDR3: CASSPGTSGGGRHTGELFF
J: TRBJ1-5; size: few; V: TRBV12-3/TRBV12-4; CDR3: CASTQTGGNQPQHF
J: TRBJ1-3; size: many; V: TRBV6-5; CDR3: CASSLLQGAGNTIYF
J: TRBJ2-2; size: many; V: TRBV3-1; CDR3: CASSPRGPGELFF
J: TRBJ2-3; size: few; V: TRBV20-1; CDR3: CIGLGLGDTQYF
J: TRBJ2-2; size: many; V: TRBV4-3; CDR3: CASSQVGRGKAGELFF
J: TRBJ2-7; size: few; V: TRBV4-3; CDR3: CASSLGRGRSYEQYF
J: TRBJ2-3; size: few; V: TRBV5-1; CDR3: CASSLAGGTPTDTQYF
J: TRBJ2-5; size: NA; V: TRBV13; CDR3: CASSSTIQETQYF
J: TRBJ2-5; size: few; V: TRBV5-8; CDR3: CASGTYQETQYF
J: TRBJ2-1; size: many; V: TRBV7-2; CDR3: CASSGRYNEQFF
J: TRBJ2-5; size: few; V: TRBV27; CDR3: CASSLGSQGGRETQYF
J: TRBJ2-3; size: few; V: TRBV7-2; CDR3: CASSLGAGAGTDTQYF
J: TRBJ2-1; size: many; V: TRBV28; CDR3: CASSIYADRYNEQFF
J: TRBJ1-4; size: few; V: TRBV7-9; CDR3: CASSPGQGRANEKLFF
J: TRBJ2-2; size: NA; V: TRBV29-1; CDR3: CSVGRVDTGELFF
J: TRBJ1-1; size: few; V: TRBV4-2; CDR3: CASSQEQEAVNTEAFF
J: TRBJ2-7; size: few; V: TRBV29-1; CDR3: CSVRGQGGPGEQYF
J: TRBJ2-5; size: few; V: TRBV6-2/TRBV6-3; CDR3: CASSRGQGLDETQYF
J: TRBJ2-7; size: NA; V: TRBV11-2; CDR3: CASSLAFVSAYEQYF
J: TRBJ2-2; size: NA; V: TRBV6-1; CDR3: CASIPRAGGTGELFF
J: TRBJ2-7; size: NA; V: TRBV5-1; CDR3: CASSLEGRAVDEQYF
J: TRBJ1-1; size: many; V: TRBV3-1; CDR3: CASSQDVGRGETFF
J: TRBJ2-1; size: few; V: TRBV14; CDR3: CASSQEHYEQFF